This T cell receptor (beta chain) was sequenced during a study of T-cell memory formation after mild COVID-19. Study as a whole: TCR clusters mostly belonged to single donors. Whole-study findings and limits: The study found balanced CD4/CD8 in clones contracting day 15 to 85 and a CD4+ lean in later expanders. Shrinking CD4+ clones resided mostly in CM and EM, and CD8+ ones in EMRA.

This CDR3 contains 14 residues. V lost 5 bases and J 8 bases, leaving 16 bases between the germline ends. Germline values: CDR1 SGHTA, CDR2 FQGNSA. In this sample, this clonotype turned up many times. The target antigen is unknown. From 5'RACE with constant-segment primers came TCR alpha and TCR beta cDNA libraries that carried sample barcodes and UMIs. TCRdb recomputed calls from the 5' RACE reads with MiXCR, one row per CDR3 protein. The repertoire has around 210,000 distinct CDR3 sequences, 9.5% of them found once; the top ten carry 3.5%. The gene calls are TRBV7-2 and TRBJ1-5; no clear D. The clonotype comes from a man between 18 and 29 years old who had mild COVID-19 (a few samples of this study predate the infection). Cell type and time point are not known. Material for sequencing was PBMCs or a T cell subset sorted from them (not recorded which). The DNA of the CDR3 is TGTGCCAGCAGCCAAGTGGGAATCCGAGAGCCCCAGCATTTT. Its protein is CASSQVGIREPQHF.